This T cell receptor (beta chain) is from a study of CD8 T cells in ankylosing spondylitis. TCRdb reprocessed the 5' RACE reads via MiXCR and lists one record per CDR3 protein. The sample records around 150,000 distinct CDR3 sequences, under 45% being singletons. The receptor was derived from a male donor with ankylosing spondylitis. Sequencing was carried out using synovial fluid, either unsorted or a sorted T cell fraction (not recorded which).

The CDR3 DNA follows: TGTGCCAGCAGCACGGAAGGGGTGGGCTACGAGCAGTACTTC. Residues: CASSTEGVGYEQYF. The chain is built from TRBV21-1 and TRBJ2-7; the DNA was not used to check the table's D call, TRBD1. TRBV21-1 is shown as a pseudogene. The CDR3 has 14 residues.